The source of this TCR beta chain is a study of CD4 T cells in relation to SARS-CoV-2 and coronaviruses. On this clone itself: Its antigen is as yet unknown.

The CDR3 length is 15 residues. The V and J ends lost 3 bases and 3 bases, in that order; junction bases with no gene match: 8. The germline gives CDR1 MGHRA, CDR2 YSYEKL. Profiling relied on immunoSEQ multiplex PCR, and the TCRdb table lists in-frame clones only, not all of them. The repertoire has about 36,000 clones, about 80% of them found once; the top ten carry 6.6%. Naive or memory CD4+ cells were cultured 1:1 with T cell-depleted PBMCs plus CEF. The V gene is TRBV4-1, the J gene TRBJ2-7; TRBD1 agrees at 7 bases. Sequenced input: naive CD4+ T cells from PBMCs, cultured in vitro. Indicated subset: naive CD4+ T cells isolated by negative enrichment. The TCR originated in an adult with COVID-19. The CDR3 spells CASSQEGGPFYEQYF. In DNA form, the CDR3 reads TGCGCCAGCAGCCAGGAAGGGGGCCCCTTCTACGAGCAGTACTTC.